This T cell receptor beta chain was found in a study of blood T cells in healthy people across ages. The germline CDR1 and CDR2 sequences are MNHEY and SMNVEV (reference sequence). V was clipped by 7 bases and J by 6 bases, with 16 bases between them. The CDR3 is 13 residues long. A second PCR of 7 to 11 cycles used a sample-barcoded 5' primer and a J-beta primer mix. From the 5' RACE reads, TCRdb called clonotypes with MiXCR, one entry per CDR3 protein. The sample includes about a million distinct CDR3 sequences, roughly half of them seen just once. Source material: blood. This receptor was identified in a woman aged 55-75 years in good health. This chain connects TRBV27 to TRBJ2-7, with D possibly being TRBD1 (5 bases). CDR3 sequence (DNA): TGTGCCAGCAAGGGCAACAGGCCTGGCGAGCAGTACTTC. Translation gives CASKGNRPGEQYF.